The 20 T cell receptor beta chains below come from one sample, sequenced in a study of control samples from healthy donors and cancer patients. Here immunoSEQ multiplex PCR was the method, and the copy in TCRdb shows in-frame clones only, minus some. Of 100,000 or so clones detected, about 91% appear once; the ten largest clones hold roughly 2.5%. The sequenced sample consisted of blood. All receptors derive from a woman younger than 30 in good health.

The chain recombines TRBV4-2 with TRBJ2-7; D ambiguous. The CDR3 consists of 18 residues. CDR1 LGHNA and CDR2 YNFKEQ come from the germline V gene. Trimming shortened V by 1 base and J by 0 bases, and 19 bases separated the two germline ends. CDR3: CASSQGGTVEFLSYEQYF. CDR3 nucleotide sequence: TGTGCCAGCAGCCAAGGTGGTACAGTGGAATTCCTCTCCTACGAGCAGTACTTC.

The J gene is TRBJ2-1, the V gene TRBV19, with TRBD2 matching 10 bases. V shed 6 bases, J shed 0 bases, and the junction held 2 bases outside the gene matches. This CDR3 has 15 residues. In germline, CDR1 is LNHDA, CDR2 SQIVND (reference sequence). As DNA, the CDR3 is TGTGCCAGTAGGGCTAGCGGGAGCTCCTACAATGAGCAGTTCTTC. This encodes CASRASGSSYNEQFF.

DNA for the CDR3: TGTGCCAGCAGCGCGGACAGGATGAACACCGGGGAGCTGTTTTTT. It yields the protein CASSADRMNTGELFF. The rearrangement links TRBV7-2 to TRBJ2-2, with TRBD1 matching 7 bases. Germline loops: CDR1 SGHTA, CDR2 FQGNSA. V lost 5 bases to trimming and J lost 1 base; unmatched junction nucleotides: 4. There are 15 residues in the CDR3.

This chain uses TRBV28 with TRBJ2-7; TRBD2 matches 10 bases. Trimming took 2 bases from V and 4 from J; bases not matched to a gene: 14. Germline CDR1 reads MDHEN; CDR2 reads SYDVKM. This CDR3 is built from 18 residues. The CDR3 DNA reads TGTGCCAGCAGTTTAAGCCCGTTTAGCGGGGGGCCGGGATACGAGCAGTACTTC. Protein product: CASSLSPFSGGPGYEQYF.

The chain recombines TRBV20-1 with TRBJ2-2; D is uncertain. CDR1 DFQATT and CDR2 SNEGSKA come from the germline V gene (reference sequence). The CDR3 sequence is 13 residues long. Trimming stripped 3 bases from V and 1 base from J, with 6 bases between. The CDR3 here is CSASIGNTGELFF. CDR3 in DNA: TGCAGTGCTAGTATCGGGAACACCGGGGAGCTGTTTTTT.

J is TRBJ2-5 and V is TRBV7-9; a weak D match, TRBD2 (6 bases). The V and J ends lost 0 bases and 2 bases respectively, with 13 bases between them. Germline V gives CDR1 SEHNR, CDR2 FQNEAQ (reference sequence). The CDR3 totals 16 residues. The CDR3 region is CASSLAFGGLQETQYF. CDR3 in DNA: TGTGCCAGCAGCTTAGCTTTCGGGGGACTTCAAGAGACCCAGTACTTC.

The rearrangement joins TRBV5-4 to TRBJ1-3, with D unresolved. The CDR3 consists of 14 residues. Trimming stripped 0 bases from V and 1 base from J, with 5 bases between. Germline V gene sequence: CDR1 SGHNT, CDR2 YYREEE (reference sequence). CDR3 amino acids: CASSLEGSGNTIYF. DNA for the CDR3: TGTGCCAGCAGCTTGGAGGGTTCTGGAAACACCATATATTTT.

The chain couples TRBV15 to TRBJ2-7, with 7 bases fitting TRBD1. There are 15 residues in the CDR3. Unmatched junction bases numbered 13, after V lost 4 bases and J lost 7 bases. Germline values: CDR1 LNHNV, CDR2 YYDKDF (reference sequence). The CDR3 loop reads CATSTTGPYEGEQYF. Written as DNA, the CDR3 is TGTGCCACCAGCACGACAGGGCCATACGAGGGGGAGCAGTACTTC.

V usage is TRBV5-1 and J usage is TRBJ1-5; D gene unclear. The CDR3 has 15 amino acids. Trimming took 5 bases from V and 0 from J, leaving 12 bases between them. Germline V gene lookup returns CDR1 SGHRS and CDR2 YFSETQ. The CDR3 DNA follows: TGCGCCAGCAGAGAGGACGGAGATAGCAATCAGCCCCAGCATTTT. Its translation is CASREDGDSNQPQHF.

This clone has just one count. The chain joins TRBV27 to TRBJ1-1; maybe TRBD1 (5 bases). Germline CDR1 MNHEY, CDR2 SMNVEV (reference sequence). Trimming removed 8 bases from V and 4 bases from J, with 14 bases in between. There are 13 residues in the CDR3. Here the CDR3 DNA reads TGTGCCAGCTCGGGACCGAGGGGCACTGAAGCTTTCTTT. It codes for CASSGPRGTEAFF.

This chain links TRBV4-3 with TRBJ2-5; TRBD1 might be the D (7 bases). Germline CDR1 LGHNA, CDR2 YSLEER. V shed 0 bases and J shed 10 bases, with 18 bases lying between them. This CDR3 is built from 15 residues. CDR3 sequence: CASSQDRQGGVIQYF. The CDR3 region has the DNA TGCGCCAGCAGCCAAGATCGGCAGGGGGGCGTGATCCAGTACTTC.

The CDR3 loop is CASSPVRTSGAESYNEQFF. CDR3 in DNA: TGTGCCAGCTCACCAGTGAGGACTAGCGGAGCGGAGTCCTACAATGAGCAGTTCTTC. This chain connects TRBV18 to TRBJ2-1, with 10 bases identical to TRBD2. The germline gives CDR1 KGHSH, CDR2 LQKENI. This CDR3 is built from 19 residues. V lost 2 bases and J lost 1; bases outside the gene matches: 11.

This sequence joins TRBV10-3 and TRBJ2-1; unclear D gene. CDR1 and CDR2 (germline): ENHRY, SYGVKD. The CDR3 is 12 amino acids. The germline V and J ends were trimmed by 7 bases and 7 bases, with 11 bases remaining between them. In DNA, the CDR3 is TGTGCCATCAAAAATACGGAAAATGAGCAGTTCTTC. It translates to CAIKNTENEQFF.

This clone was picked up one time. This chain uses TRBV7-7 with TRBJ2-3; D is undetermined. CDR1 and CDR2 from the germline V gene are SSHAT and FNYEAQ (reference sequence). The CDR3 consists of 13 residues. Trimming stripped 1 base from V and 5 bases from J, with 7 bases between. The CDR3 sequence: CASSLVGEDTQYF. The DNA of the CDR3 is TGTGCCAGCAGCTTAGTAGGTGAAGATACGCAGTATTTT.

The gene calls are TRBV9 and TRBJ1-1; D might be TRBD1 (6 bases). The germline gives CDR1 SGDLS, CDR2 YYNGEE. V lost 6 bases, J lost 3 bases, and 21 bases lay in between. The CDR3 is made up of 16 amino acids. CDR3 amino acids: CASTKTTGRLDTEAFF. The CDR3 coding sequence is TGTGCCAGCACCAAAACCACAGGGCGATTGGACACTGAAGCTTTCTTT. Full variable domain (rest looked up from reference TRBV9 and TRBJ1-1): DSGVTQTPKHLITATGQRVTLRCSPRSGDLSVYWYQQSLDQGLQFLIQYYNGEERAKGNILERFSAQQFPDLHSELNLSSLELGDSALYFCASTKTTGRLDTEAFFGQGTRLTVV.

The rearrangement uses TRBV9 and TRBJ1-5; TRBD1 aligns across 12 bases. Germline lookup yields CDR1 SGDLS and CDR2 YYNGEE. The V and J ends lost 4 bases and 0 bases, in that order; junction bases with no gene match: 5. The CDR3 sequence is 17 residues long. CDR3 nucleotides: TGTGCCAGCAGCAAGAGGGACAGGGGGCTTAGCAATCAGCCCCAGCATTTT. Its protein is CASSKRDRGLSNQPQHF.

The chain carries TRBV14 and TRBJ1-4; a possible D gene is TRBD1 (5 bases). The CDR3 runs 16 residues. The V gene's germline CDR1 is SGHDN and CDR2 FVKESK. V lost 1 base to trimming and J lost 0 bases, with 9 bases between them. CDR3 in DNA: TGTGCCAGCAGCCAAGGGACACCTGCAACTAATGAAAAACTGTTTTTT. Translating gives CASSQGTPATNEKLFF.

The CDR3 coding sequence is TGTGCCAGTAGTCTAACCTCGGGACAGGGAAAACCCGAAGCTTTCTTT. Protein sequence: CASSLTSGQGKPEAFF. The V call is TRBV19, the J call TRBJ1-1; TRBD1 agrees at 9 bases. The ends lost 5 bases at V and 8 bases at J; junction bases unmatched: 15. CDR3 size: 16 residues. CDR1 LNHDA and CDR2 SQIVND come from the germline V gene (reference sequence).

The V gene is TRBV13, the J gene TRBJ1-5; perhaps TRBD1 as D (5 bases). Deletions cut 4 bases from V and 7 bases from J, with 11 bases between. In germline, CDR1 is PRHDT, CDR2 FYEKMQ (reference sequence). CDR3 length: 13 residues. The CDR3 DNA reads as TGTGCCAGCAGCTGGGGGGGACGGCAGCCCCAGCATTTT. As protein: CASSWGGRQPQHF.

The gene calls are TRBV28 and TRBJ1-2; no reliable D call. CDR3 length: 12 residues. Trimming removed 3 bases at V and 8 bases at J, with 10 bases between. CDR1 is MDHEN, CDR2 SYDVKM, per germline. Written as DNA, the CDR3 is TGTGCCAGCAGTTTGGCTGGGTACGGCTACACCTTC. Amino acid sequence: CASSLAGYGYTF.